The rows below give T cell receptor beta chains drawn from one sample of a study of blood T cells in healthy people across ages. MiXCR was run by TCRdb on the 5' RACE reads, yielding one entry per CDR3 protein. The sample includes fewer than 1.5 million distinct CDR3 sequences, 42% of them seen just once. Sequenced: blood. Every receptor here comes from a woman between 18 and 29 years old in good health. Each CDR3 is given with its conserved first and last residue. Each record gives: J gene, V gene, clone size, D gene, CDR3 DNA, CDR3 protein. The D gene is left open where the match is weak. The size entry is marked missing in some rows and otherwise reads once, few, many or a size class.

J: TRBJ2-3
V: TRBV10-2
size: -
D: TRBD2
DNA: TGCGCCAGCAGGGAGGGACTAGCGGGGGTGGGAGATACGCAGTATTTT
CDR3: CASREGLAGVGDTQYF

J: TRBJ2-7
V: TRBV29-1
size: many
D: TRBD1
DNA: TGCAGCGTCCAGGGTAGGGGGCCCCCCTACGAGCAGTACTTC
CDR3: CSVQGRGPPYEQYF

J: TRBJ2-5
V: TRBV6-4
size: -
D: TRBD2
DNA: TGTGCCAGCAGTGACTCGGGACTAGAGGGTGAGACCCAGTACTTC
CDR3: CASSDSGLEGETQYF

J: TRBJ1-1
V: TRBV20-1
size: -
D: -
DNA: TGCAGTGCTAGAGGGTTGCGGGGGGGTTCTGAAGCTTTCTTT
CDR3: CSARGLRGGSEAFF

J: TRBJ2-1
V: TRBV20-1
size: -
D: TRBD2
DNA: TGCAGTGCTAGAAGCGGGGGAACCTATGAGCAGTTCTTC
CDR3: CSARSGGTYEQFF

J: TRBJ2-7
V: TRBV3-1
size: -
D: TRBD2
DNA: TGTGCCAGCAGCCCACCGACTAGCGGGCGATCCTACGAGCAGTACTTC
CDR3: CASSPPTSGRSYEQYF

J: TRBJ1-1
V: TRBV4-1
size: -
D: -
DNA: TGCGCCAGCAGCCAAGGGACATCTTTTGAAGCTTTCTTT
CDR3: CASSQGTSFEAFF

J: TRBJ2-3
V: TRBV7-9
size: few
D: -
DNA: TGTGCCAGCAGCGGCTACGGTGTCACAGATACGCAGTATTTT
CDR3: CASSGYGVTDTQYF

J: TRBJ2-5
V: TRBV7-3
size: -
D: -
DNA: TGTGCCAGCAACCGGGACTTGCAAGAGACCCAGTACTTC
CDR3: CASNRDLQETQYF

J: TRBJ2-3
V: TRBV6-4
size: -
D: -
DNA: TGTGCCAGCAGTCCAAGGGTAGGCTCAGATACGCAGTATTTT
CDR3: CASSPRVGSDTQYF

J: TRBJ2-5
V: TRBV20-1
size: -
D: -
DNA: TGCAGTGCTAGGGACCAGGGGGAGACCCAGTACTTC
CDR3: CSARDQGETQYF

J: TRBJ2-7
V: TRBV24-1
size: once
D: TRBD2
DNA: TGTGCCACCAGTGATTTCGTTCCTAGCGGGGCGACGTTCTCCTGCGAGCAGTACTTC
CDR3: CATSDFVPSGATFSCEQYF

J: TRBJ1-6
V: TRBV11-2
size: -
D: -
DNA: TGTGCCAGCAGCCACCCCCAGGGGTCACCCCTCCACTTT
CDR3: CASSHPQGSPLHF

J: TRBJ2-3
V: TRBV29-1
size: few
D: -
DNA: TGCAGCGTTTTAGCGAATAGCACAGATACGCAGTATTTT
CDR3: CSVLANSTDTQYF

J: TRBJ2-3
V: TRBV28
size: -
D: TRBD2
DNA: TGTGCCAGCAGTTCTCCTTCATTTCGGACTAGCGGACGCACAGATACGCAGTATTTT
CDR3: CASSSPSFRTSGRTDTQYF

J: TRBJ1-2
V: TRBV4-1
size: few
D: -
DNA: TGCGCCAGCAGCCAAGAACAGGGATCTAACTATGGCTACACCTTC
CDR3: CASSQEQGSNYGYTF

J: TRBJ2-3
V: TRBV10-1
size: few
D: TRBD1
DNA: TGCGCCAGCAGGGATACCAGGGGGACAGATACGCAGTATTTT
CDR3: CASRDTRGTDTQYF

J: TRBJ2-1
V: TRBV14
size: many
D: TRBD2
DNA: TGTGCCAGCAGCCCTCAATTAGCGGGGGGTGAGCAGTTCTTC
CDR3: CASSPQLAGGEQFF

J: TRBJ2-1
V: TRBV5-1
size: few
D: -
DNA: TGCGCCAGCAGCCCGAGCCCGGGACTTTACAATGAGCAGTTCTTC
CDR3: CASSPSPGLYNEQFF

J: TRBJ2-1
V: TRBV11-2
size: few
D: -
DNA: TGTGCCAGCAGCTTCGGTCGGGGATCCTACAATGAGCAGTTCTTC
CDR3: CASSFGRGSYNEQFF

J: TRBJ1-2
V: TRBV7-8
size: -
D: -
DNA: TGTGCCAGCAGCTGGGAGGGGGGGCCTTCGTCTGGCTACACCTTC
CDR3: CASSWEGGPSSGYTF

J: TRBJ1-5
V: TRBV10-3
size: few
D: TRBD1
DNA: TGTGCCACCACGGGACAGGCCAATCAGCCCCAGCATTTT
CDR3: CATTGQANQPQHF